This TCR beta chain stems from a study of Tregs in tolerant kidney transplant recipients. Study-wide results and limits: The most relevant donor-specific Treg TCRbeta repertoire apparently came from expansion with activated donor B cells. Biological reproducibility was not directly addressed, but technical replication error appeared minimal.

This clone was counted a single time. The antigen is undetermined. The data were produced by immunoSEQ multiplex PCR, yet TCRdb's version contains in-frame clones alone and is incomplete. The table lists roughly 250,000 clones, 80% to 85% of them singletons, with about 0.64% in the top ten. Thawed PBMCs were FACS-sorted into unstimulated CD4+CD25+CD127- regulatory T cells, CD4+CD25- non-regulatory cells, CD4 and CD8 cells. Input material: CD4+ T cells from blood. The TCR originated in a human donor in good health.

CDR3 in amino acids: CASSLNGGSGNTIYF. CDR3 nucleotides: TGTGCCAGCAGCTTGAATGGAGGCTCTGGAAACACCATATATTTT. The chain is built from TRBV11-2 and TRBJ1-3; no firm D call. The CDR3 extends over 15 amino acids. V gave up 3 bases and J gave up 0 bases, with 9 bases separating them. CDR1 and CDR2 from the germline V gene are SGHAT and FQNNGV.